Sequencing of this TCR beta chain was carried out in a study of control samples from healthy donors and cancer patients (dated by TCRdb to 2019 to 2021). Details on this clone: Which antigen it targets is not known. No qualities accompany the bases; no much larger clone lies one base away.

V gives up 1 base and J gives up 4 bases, and the segment between their germline ends measures 23 bases. Reading the germline V gene (reference sequence) gives CDR1 LNHDA and CDR2 SQIVND. Reading from cysteine to phenylalanine, the CDR3 counts 19 amino acids. The DNA shown is the 57-base CDR3, in frame from base 1. The library was made by the immunoSEQ multiplex PCR assay. This is the immuneACCESS table as TCRdb keeps it, with only in-frame sequences that have V and J called. A part of the clones is gone; compared with another copy, unresolved V genes explain less than half, and the rest is unexplained. The sample table holds approximately 70,000 clones, of which roughly 84% were seen once. Clones ranked in the top ten supply over 3.5% of the sample.

The sample consisted of blood. This clonotype originated in a woman in her 50s in good health. The rearranged segments are TRBV19 and TRBJ1-5; the D gene lacks a confident call. CDR3 region: CASSIGGLLTQPQNQPQHF. The base sequence is TGTGCCAGTAGTATAGGGGGATTACTAACCCAACCCCAAAATCAGCCCCAGCATTTT.